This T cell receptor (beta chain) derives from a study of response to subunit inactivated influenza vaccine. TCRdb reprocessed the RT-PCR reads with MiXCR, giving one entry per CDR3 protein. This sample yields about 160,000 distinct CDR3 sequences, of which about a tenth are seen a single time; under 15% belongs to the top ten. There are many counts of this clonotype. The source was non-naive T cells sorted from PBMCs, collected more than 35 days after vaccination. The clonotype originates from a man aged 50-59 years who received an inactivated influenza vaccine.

CDR3: CATSRTDREGAKNIQYF. Written as DNA, the CDR3 is TGTGCCACCAGCAGAACCGACAGGGAGGGAGCCAAAAACATTCAGTACTTC. This chain uses TRBV15 with TRBJ2-4; D may match TRBD1 or TRBD2 (7 bases each). This CDR3 is 17 amino acids long. The ends were cut back, 2 bases at V and 0 bases at J, with 14 bases in the middle. Germline CDR1 LNHNV, CDR2 YYDKDF (reference sequence).